This T cell receptor (beta chain) was profiled in a study of post-analysis software for immune sequencing data. Study context: There were relapsing-remitting, secondary progressive and progressive-relapsing multiple sclerosis among the disease courses included. Study-wide results and caveats: Relative to controls, patients with multiple sclerosis showed significantly lower normalized Chao1 diversity. F-measure co-clustering was strong for batch-matched samples. Among roughly five TRBV segments more frequent in patients than controls were TRBV5-6, TRBV5-1 and TRBV20-1.

Looked up from germline, CDR1 is MGHRA and CDR2 is YSYEKL. Trimming cost V 2 bases and J 3 bases, with 14 bases left between them. The CDR3 sequence is 15 residues long. The authors incorporated unique molecular identifiers into the TCR beta cDNA libraries. Yield was some 540,000 cDNA molecules from around 1 to 10 million T cells. TCRdb independently ran MiXCR on the PCR reads; one entry per CDR3 protein. The table has about 380,000 distinct CDR3 sequences, 30% to 45% seen once. A word on this clonotype: Its target is not known.

The sequencing sample was made of blood. The clonotype originates from a girl between 10 and 17 years old with multiple sclerosis. The rearrangement links TRBV4-1 to TRBJ2-7; D uncertain. Here the CDR3 DNA reads TGCGCCAGCAGCCAAAATCCGATGGACGGCTACGAGCAGTACTTC. Amino acid sequence: CASSQNPMDGYEQYF.